The 19 T cell receptor beta chains listed next were all sequenced from one sample in a study of T-cell memory formation after mild COVID-19. Via MiXCR, TCRdb re-called the 5' RACE reads, giving one row per CDR3 protein. The profile shows 380,000 or so distinct CDR3 sequences, roughly 14% of them singletons. Sequenced sample: PBMCs or a T cell subset sorted from them (not recorded which). The receptors derive from a man between 18 and 29 years old who had mild COVID-19 (a few samples of this study predate the infection). Cell type and time point are not known.

This chain joins TRBV7-2 and TRBJ1-2; D perhaps matches TRBD1 (5 bases). V dropped 0 bases and J dropped 0 bases, with 8 bases sitting between them. Germline assignment: CDR1 SGHTA and CDR2 FQGNSA. This CDR3 has 15 amino acids. Here the CDR3 reads CASSLAGPTNYGYTF. CDR3 DNA sequence: TGTGCCAGCAGCTTAGCGGGACCGACTAACTATGGCTACACCTTC. The full variable domain, rest sourced from reference TRBV7-2 and TRBJ1-2, is GAGVSQSPSNKVTEKGKDVELRCDPISGHTALYWYRQSLGQGLEFLIYFQGNSAPDKSGLPSDRFSAERTGGSVSTLTIQRTQQEDSAVYLCASSLAGPTNYGYTFGSGTRLTVV.

The chain combines TRBV5-4 with TRBJ2-3; TRBD2 aligns across 9 bases. CDR1 is SGHNT and CDR2 is YYREEE in the germline V gene (reference sequence). The CDR3 is 15 amino acids. Trimming at V came to 5 bases and at J to 4 bases, leaving 8 bases not matched to a gene. For the CDR3, the DNA is TGTGCCAGCAGGCGCGGGGGGGCTCTTGCAGATACGCAGTATTTT. This codes for CASRRGGALADTQYF. The full variable domain, with the rest looked up from reference TRBV5-4 and TRBJ2-3, is ETGVTQSPTHLIKTRGQQVTLRCSSQSGHNTVSWYQQALGQGPQFIFQYYREEENGRGNFPPRFSGLQFPNYSSELNVNALELDDSALYLCASRRGGALADTQYFGPGTRLTVL.

The V and J genes are TRBV7-2 and TRBJ2-3, with 10 bases matching TRBD2. Germline values: CDR1 SGHTA, CDR2 FQGNSA. The V and J ends lost 6 bases and 1 base, in that order; junction bases with no gene match: 10. This CDR3 comprises 17 residues. The CDR3 region is CASSPSGGAGGTDTQYF. CDR3 nucleotides: TGTGCCAGCAGTCCCAGCGGGGGGGCGGGAGGCACAGATACGCAGTATTTT.

The rearrangement joins TRBV4-2 to TRBJ2-7; tentative D call: TRBD2 (5 bases). The V gene lost 0 bases and the J gene lost 6 bases, with 15 bases spanning the gap. Germline V CDR1 and CDR2: LGHNA, YNFKEQ. CDR3 length equals 15 residues. The CDR3 here is CASSQDTGEGREQYF. The CDR3 nucleotides read TGTGCCAGCAGCCAAGATACCGGGGAAGGGCGCGAGCAGTACTTC.

The V gene is TRBV4-3, the J gene TRBJ2-1, with 7 bases lining up with TRBD1. Germline V gene sequence: CDR1 LGHNA, CDR2 YSLEER. With V trimmed by 4 bases and J by 2 bases, 5 bases remained unmatched. The CDR3 runs 15 residues. The CDR3 protein is CASSRDRHTYNEQFF. The CDR3 DNA sequence: TGCGCCAGCAGCCGGGACAGACACACCTACAATGAGCAGTTCTTC.

This clonotype was seen a handful of times. The chain uses TRBV28 and TRBJ1-5, with D unclear. CDR3 length: 12 amino acids. Germline-derived CDR1 and CDR2 are MDHEN and SYDVKM. V was trimmed by 11 bases and J by 4 bases, leaving 12 bases between them. As DNA, the CDR3 is TGTGCCGGGCGGGCTACGAATCAGCCCCAGCATTTT. Protein: CAGRATNQPQHF. The full variable domain, completed using reference TRBV28 and TRBJ1-5, is DVKVTQSSRYLVKRTGEKVFLECVQDMDHENMFWYRQDPGLGLRLIYFSYDVKMKEKGDIPEGYSVSREKKERFSLILESASTNQTSMYLCAGRATNQPQHFGDGTRLSIL.

The J gene is TRBJ2-1, the V gene TRBV12-3 or TRBV12-4, with 7 nucleotides matching TRBD2. V lost 6 bases to trimming and J lost 6 bases; unmatched junction nucleotides: 11. This CDR3 is built from 15 residues. The CDR3 bases are TGTGCCAGCAGCTCCGGGACTACACTTGTCAATGAGCAGTTCTTC. Its translation: CASSSGTTLVNEQFF.

This chain uses TRBV19 with TRBJ1-6; D is ambiguous. Germline V gene sequence: CDR1 LNHDA, CDR2 SQIVND (reference sequence). This CDR3 contains 13 residues. Between the trimmed V and J ends, which lost 5 bases and 14 bases, there was a span of 16 bases. This CDR3 reads CASSPLSWEALHF. CDR3 nucleotide sequence: TGTGCCAGTAGTCCCCTGAGTTGGGAGGCCCTCCACTTT.

Written as DNA, the CDR3 is TGTGCCAGCAGTTACGAACAGGGGACCACAGATACGCAGTATTTT. Its protein product is CASSYEQGTTDTQYF. The rearrangement uses TRBV6-5 and TRBJ2-3; 7 positions match TRBD1. The V and J ends lost 2 bases and 2 bases, in that order; junction bases with no gene match: 4. Germline V gene lookup returns CDR1 MNHEY and CDR2 SVGAGI. This CDR3 comprises 15 residues.

The genes are TRBV9 and TRBJ2-2, with D unresolved. This CDR3 contains 15 residues. Germline V gene lookup returns CDR1 SGDLS and CDR2 YYNGEE. V was cut by 0 bases and J by 4 bases, with 10 bases left in between. The CDR3 loop reads CASSVGVFSTGELFF. The CDR3 nucleotides are TGTGCCAGCAGCGTAGGCGTCTTTTCCACCGGGGAGCTGTTTTTT.

This clonotype was recorded a few times. The CDR3 loop is CASSIDEASPLHF. In nucleotides, the CDR3 is TGTGCCAGTAGTATAGATGAGGCTTCACCCCTCCACTTT. The chain uses TRBV19 and TRBJ1-6, with D uncertain. The CDR3 loop spans 13 amino acids. V gave up 0 bases and J gave up 9 bases, with 6 bases separating them. Germline-derived CDR1 and CDR2 are LNHDA and SQIVND (reference sequence).

The chain employs TRBV10-3 and TRBJ2-7; no clear D. The CDR3 length is 14 residues. The germline V gene encodes CDR1 ENHRY and CDR2 SYGVKD. V lost 4 bases to trimming and J lost 1 base, with 11 bases between them. For the CDR3, the DNA is TGTGCCATCAGTGCTGGAAGGGATTCCTACGAGCAGTACGTC. Translation: CAISAGRDSYEQYV.

This clonotype turned up a few times. V is TRBV20-1 and J is TRBJ2-5; 8 bases fit TRBD2. V was clipped by 5 bases and J by 7 bases; unmatched bases: 9. The CDR3 sequence is 13 residues long. Germline V gives CDR1 DFQATT, CDR2 SNEGSKA (reference sequence). The chain's CDR3 is CSAGTGGAWTQYF. Here the CDR3 DNA reads TGCAGTGCTGGCACCGGGGGGGCGTGGACCCAGTACTTC.

This clonotype has at least ten counts. The chain carries TRBV5-6 and TRBJ1-2; 8 bases agree with TRBD1. J was trimmed by 2 bases and V by 4 bases; bases with no gene match: 4. The V gene's germline CDR1 is SGHDT and CDR2 YYEEEE. CDR3 length: 14 amino acids. The CDR3 protein is CASSGQGRNYGYTF. DNA for the CDR3: TGTGCCAGCAGCGGACAGGGACGGAACTATGGCTACACCTTC.

V is TRBV4-1 and J is TRBJ2-7; TRBD1 agrees at 8 bases. The CDR3 is made up of 16 amino acids. Germline-derived CDR1 and CDR2 are MGHRA and YSYEKL. V shed 1 base and J 0 bases; nucleotides not matched to a gene: 5. CDR3 nucleotide sequence: TGCGCCAGCAGCCAAGTCGGACAGGGAAGCTCCTACGAGCAGTACTTC. The encoded protein is CASSQVGQGSSYEQYF.

This chain links TRBV5-6 with TRBJ2-5; TRBD2 matches 7 bases. J gave up 1 base and V 0 bases, and 6 bases lay outside the gene matches. The CDR3 extends over 16 amino acids. Germline CDR1 reads SGHDT; CDR2 reads YYEEEE. CDR3 nucleotide sequence: TGTGCCAGCAGCTTGGAACGGGGACTACCCCAAGAGACCCAGTACTTC. It is translated as CASSLERGLPQETQYF.

The chain recombines TRBV19 with TRBJ2-7; D not resolved. Germline CDR1 and CDR2: LNHDA and SQIVND (reference sequence). The V end was cut by 9 bases, the J end by 7 bases, with 10 bases between. The CDR3 runs to 10 residues. The CDR3 coding sequence is TGTGCCAGCCGGATAGAGGAGCAGTACGTC. Amino acid sequence: CASRIEEQYV.

This clonotype was counted only a few times. The rearrangement joins TRBV4-1 to TRBJ1-2; D not resolved. The CDR3 loop spans 14 amino acids. V lost 1 base, J lost 7 bases, and 13 bases lay in between. Germline V gives CDR1 MGHRA, CDR2 YSYEKL. The CDR3, as DNA: TGCGCCAGCAGCCAAGCCGAGACTCGGGGTGGCTACACCTTC. Protein product: CASSQAETRGGYTF.

The chain uses TRBV12-3 or TRBV12-4 and TRBJ1-1; D unclear. With 2 bases removed from V and 8 bases from J, the gap between germline ends came to 3 bases. The CDR3 is made up of 10 amino acids. The CDR3 region has the DNA TGTGCCAGCAGTTTAAGGGAAGCTTTCTTT. Its translation: CASSLREAFF.